A single sample is the source of the 14 T cell receptor beta chains below, sequenced in a study of T cell repertoires in cytomegalovirus infection (dated by TCRdb to between 2017 and 2020). Sequencing took place on an Illumina HiSeq 1500. The raw public reads went through TCRdb reprocessing: fastp at Q25, MiXCR clone calling, in-frame beta chains kept. Rows matching on CDR3 protein sequence are summarized as one entry with the most common DNA and genes. This sample lists 100,000 to 150,000 distinct CDR3 sequences; 25% to 35% were detected once. The ten largest clones represent 45% to 65% of the sample. No antigen has been identified for these receptors. This specimen's treatment or condition label, interpreted: in vitro stimulation with specific CMV peptide epitopes to enrich CMV-specific T cells. This specimen was CD8+ T cells from cultured PBMCs, taken from culture after CMV antigen stimulation. The origin of the receptors is a human donor in good health (CMV status not recorded). Some clones in this sample may be carry-over from other donors' samples.

This chain joins TRBV13 and TRBJ1-2; TRBD1 might be the D (5 bases). V lost 2 bases, J lost 8 bases, and 9 bases lay in between. Germline V CDR1 and CDR2: PRHDT, FYEKMQ (reference sequence). The CDR3 spans 12 residues. The DNA of the CDR3 is TGTGCCAGCAGCTTAAAGGGGAGCGGCTACACCTTC. Translation gives CASSLKGSGYTF. The whole variable domain, remainder taken from reference TRBV13 and TRBJ1-2, is AAGVIQSPRHLIKEKRETATLKCYPIPRHDTVYWYQQGPGQDPQFLISFYEKMQSDKGSIPDRFSAQQFSDYHSELNMSSLELGDSALYFCASSLKGSGYTFGSGTRLTVV.

This clonotype was detected a few times. The V gene is TRBV7-2, the J gene TRBJ2-1; possible D gene TRBD2, 7 bases. CDR1 SGHTA and CDR2 FQGNSA come from the germline V gene. V was pared by 3 bases and J by 8 bases, with 17 bases between. The length of the CDR3 is 15 residues. CDR3: CASSFLAGGPDEQFF. CDR3 nucleotide sequence: TGTGCCAGCAGCTTCTTGGCCGGGGGGCCAGATGAGCAGTTCTTC. Full variable domain (missing parts from reference TRBV7-2 and TRBJ2-1): GAGVSQSPSNKVTEKGKDVELRCDPISGHTALYWYRQSLGQGLEFLIYFQGNSAPDKSGLPSDRFSAERTGGSVSTLTIQRTQQEDSAVYLCASSFLAGGPDEQFFGPGTRLTVL.

There are a few counts of this clonotype. V usage is TRBV7-9 and J usage is TRBJ2-1; TRBD2 agrees at 7 bases. Unmatched junction bases numbered 10, after V lost 3 bases and J lost 8 bases. This CDR3 region has 15 residues. Per the germline V gene, CDR1 is SEHNR and CDR2 is FQNEAQ (reference sequence). CDR3 sequence (DNA): TGTGCCAGCAGCTTTCACTTCGGGGGGAACGATGAGCAGTTCTTC. The encoded protein is CASSFHFGGNDEQFF.

This clonotype has at least ten counts. The chain employs TRBV27 and TRBJ2-5; TRBD1 is a possible D gene (5 bases). Germline CDR1 MNHEY, CDR2 SMNVEV (reference sequence). The CDR3 runs 13 residues. Deletions cut 6 bases from V and 4 bases from J, with 12 bases between. As DNA, the CDR3 is TGTGCCAGCAGCCAGGGAAACCGAGAGACCCAGTACTTC. Translated: CASSQGNRETQYF.

The chain uses TRBV6-2 or TRBV6-3 and TRBJ2-7; D is perhaps TRBD2 (6 bases). V was pared by 6 bases and J by 2 bases, with 17 bases between. The CDR3 is 15 residues long. From germline, CDR1 is MNHEY and CDR2 SVGEGT. Here the CDR3 reads CASSHGGREAYEQYF. The CDR3 bases are TGTGCCAGCAGCCACGGGGGAAGAGAGGCCTACGAGCAGTACTTC.

In DNA form, the CDR3 reads TGTGCCAGCAGCGATGCGGGGGGCGCCTACAATGAGCAGTTCTTC. As protein: CASSDAGGAYNEQFF. The chain combines TRBV9 with TRBJ2-1, with 8 bases matching TRBD2. The CDR3 has 15 residues. With 3 bases clipped from V and 2 bases from J, the junction kept 4 bases outside the gene matches. Germline V CDR1 and CDR2: SGDLS, YYNGEE.

This clonotype was counted between two and nine times. The chain recombines TRBV18 with TRBJ2-5; D tentatively fits TRBD1 or TRBD2 (5 bases each). The germline V and J ends were trimmed by 3 bases and 3 bases, with 11 bases remaining between them. CDR3 size: 14 residues. Germline CDR1 and CDR2: KGHSH and LQKENI. CDR3 in amino acids: CASSPGTVKETQYF. CDR3 sequence (DNA): TGTGCCAGCTCACCCGGGACCGTAAAAGAGACCCAGTACTTC.

The V and J genes are TRBV4-1 and TRBJ1-5, with 8 bases identical to TRBD1. The CDR3 is 15 residues long. Germline CDR1 MGHRA, CDR2 YSYEKL. V shed 4 bases, J shed 5 bases, and the junction held 7 bases outside the gene matches. The CDR3 sequence: CASSPFQGADQPQHF. The CDR3 DNA follows: TGCGCCAGCAGCCCCTTTCAGGGGGCCGATCAGCCCCAGCATTTT.

Concerning this clonotype itself: Here the CDR3 omits its conserved ending phenylalanine or tryptophan, so a read error is the likely source. The DNA is omitted, as the CDR3 cannot be located on it reliably, and the CDR3 follows TCRdb's listing. The chain is built from TRBV5-4 and TRBJ2-4; the D call TRBD2 from the table was never checked on the DNA. Inclusive of both ends, the CDR3 amounts to 12 amino acids. Germline V gene data show CDR1 as SGHNT and CDR2 as YYREEE (reference sequence). CDR3 residues: CASSGRQEISAS.

In its sample, this clonotype was seen many times. The J gene is TRBJ1-5, the V gene TRBV27; TRBD1 is a possible D gene (6 bases). V was cut by 3 bases and J by 2 bases, with 11 bases left in between. The CDR3 totals 15 residues. Looked up from germline, CDR1 is MNHEY and CDR2 is SMNVEV (reference sequence). The CDR3 coding sequence is TGTGCCAGCAGTTTCCACAGGGCCGGCAATCAGCCCCAGCATTTT. Translation gives CASSFHRAGNQPQHF.

This clonotype was observed a few times. The chain links TRBV7-2 to TRBJ2-3; D possibly corresponds to TRBD2 (6 bases). The CDR3 length is 14 residues. CDR1 SGHTA and CDR2 FQGNSA come from the germline V gene. The V and J ends lost 4 bases and 2 bases respectively, with 10 bases between them. The DNA for the CDR3 is TGTGCCAGCAGCTCGGGGGTATACACAGATACGCAGTATTTT. Residues: CASSSGVYTDTQYF.

In this sample, this clonotype turned up a few times. The chain is built from TRBV20-1 and TRBJ2-3; D call uncertain. Germline V gene lookup returns CDR1 DFQATT and CDR2 SNEGSKA (reference sequence). The CDR3 runs 14 residues. V was trimmed by 0 bases and J by 3 bases, leaving 10 bases between them. This CDR3 is CSARDGVRTDTQYF. CDR3 in DNA: TGCAGTGCTAGAGACGGTGTTCGAACAGATACGCAGTATTTT.

This chain connects TRBV12-3 or TRBV12-4 to TRBJ2-5; 7 bases are shared with TRBD1. This CDR3 has 14 residues. Unmatched junction bases numbered 8, after V lost 5 bases and J lost 5 bases. The CDR3 nucleotides are TGTGCCAGCAGTCCCGGACAGGTTGGGGAGACCCAGTACTTC. Its protein is CASSPGQVGETQYF.

The V gene is TRBV9, the J gene TRBJ1-1, with 10 nucleotides matching TRBD1. CDR1 and CDR2 (germline): SGDLS, YYNGEE. J gave up 3 bases and V 2 bases, and 4 bases lay outside the gene matches. The CDR3 totals 15 residues. The CDR3 here is CASSVTGTGDTEAFF. CDR3 DNA: TGTGCCAGCAGCGTCACCGGGACAGGGGACACTGAAGCTTTCTTT.